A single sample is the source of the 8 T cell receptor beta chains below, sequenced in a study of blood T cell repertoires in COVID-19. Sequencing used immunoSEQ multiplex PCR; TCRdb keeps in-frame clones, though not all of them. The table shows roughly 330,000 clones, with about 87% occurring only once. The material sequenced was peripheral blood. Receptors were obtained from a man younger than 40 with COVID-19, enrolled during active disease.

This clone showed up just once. The chain's CDR3 is CASTPGQYTEAFF. CDR3 bases: TGTGCCAGCACCCCGGGACAGTACACTGAAGCTTTCTTT. The chain couples TRBV6-2 or TRBV6-3 to TRBJ1-1; 7 bases map to TRBD1. There are 13 residues in the CDR3. Germline V lookup: CDR1 MNHEY, CDR2 SVGEGT. With V trimmed by 7 bases and J by 3 bases, 5 bases remained unmatched.

Written as DNA, the CDR3 is TGTGCCAGCAGTTACTCGTATTCTTGGCCCCAGCATTTT. Protein: CASSYSYSWPQHF. V usage is TRBV6-2 or TRBV6-3 and J usage is TRBJ1-5; D gene ambiguous. V was pared by 0 bases and J by 9 bases, with 9 bases between. The CDR3 has 13 amino acids. Germline CDR1 MNHEY, CDR2 SVGEGT.

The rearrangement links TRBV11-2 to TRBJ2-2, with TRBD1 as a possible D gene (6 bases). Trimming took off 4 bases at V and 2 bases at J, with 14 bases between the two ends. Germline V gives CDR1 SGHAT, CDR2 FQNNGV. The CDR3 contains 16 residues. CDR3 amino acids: CASSSRGGPNTGELFF. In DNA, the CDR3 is TGTGCCAGCAGCTCCAGAGGGGGTCCCAACACCGGGGAGCTGTTTTTT.

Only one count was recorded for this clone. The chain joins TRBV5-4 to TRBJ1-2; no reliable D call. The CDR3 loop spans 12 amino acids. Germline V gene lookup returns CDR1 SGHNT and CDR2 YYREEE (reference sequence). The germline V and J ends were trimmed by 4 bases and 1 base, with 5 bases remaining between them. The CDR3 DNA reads TGTGCCAGCAGCACAGTTAACTATGGCTACACCTTC. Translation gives CASSTVNYGYTF.

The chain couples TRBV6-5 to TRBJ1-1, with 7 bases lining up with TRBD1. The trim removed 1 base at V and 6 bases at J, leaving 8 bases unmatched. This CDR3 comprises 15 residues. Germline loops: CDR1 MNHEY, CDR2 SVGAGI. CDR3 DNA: TGTGCCAGCAGTTACTGGGAAGGGGGCATCGCTGAAGCTTTCTTT. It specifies CASSYWEGGIAEAFF.

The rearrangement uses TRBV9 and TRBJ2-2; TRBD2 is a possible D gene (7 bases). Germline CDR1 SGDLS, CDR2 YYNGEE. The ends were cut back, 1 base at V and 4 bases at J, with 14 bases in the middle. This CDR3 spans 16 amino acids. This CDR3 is CASSVRGARSTGELFF. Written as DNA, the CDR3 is TGTGCCAGCAGCGTACGGGGGGCGCGGAGCACCGGGGAGCTGTTTTTT.

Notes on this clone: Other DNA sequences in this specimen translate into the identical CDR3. In DNA form, the CDR3 reads TGTGCCAGCAGCTTCTCGACTGGGAACACTGAAGCTTTCTTT. This sequence encodes CASSFSTGNTEAFF. The V and J genes are TRBV7-2 and TRBJ1-1; no clear D. The V gene's germline CDR1 is SGHTA and CDR2 FQGNSA. This CDR3 spans 14 amino acids. The V and J ends lost 3 bases and 1 base respectively, with 9 bases between them.

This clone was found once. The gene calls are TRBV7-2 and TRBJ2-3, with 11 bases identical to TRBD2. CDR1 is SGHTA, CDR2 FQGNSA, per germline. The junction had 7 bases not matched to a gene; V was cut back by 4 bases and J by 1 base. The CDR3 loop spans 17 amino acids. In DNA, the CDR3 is TGTGCCAGCAGCTCTCGACTAGCGGGAACTCGCACAGATACGCAGTATTTT. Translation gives CASSSRLAGTRTDTQYF.